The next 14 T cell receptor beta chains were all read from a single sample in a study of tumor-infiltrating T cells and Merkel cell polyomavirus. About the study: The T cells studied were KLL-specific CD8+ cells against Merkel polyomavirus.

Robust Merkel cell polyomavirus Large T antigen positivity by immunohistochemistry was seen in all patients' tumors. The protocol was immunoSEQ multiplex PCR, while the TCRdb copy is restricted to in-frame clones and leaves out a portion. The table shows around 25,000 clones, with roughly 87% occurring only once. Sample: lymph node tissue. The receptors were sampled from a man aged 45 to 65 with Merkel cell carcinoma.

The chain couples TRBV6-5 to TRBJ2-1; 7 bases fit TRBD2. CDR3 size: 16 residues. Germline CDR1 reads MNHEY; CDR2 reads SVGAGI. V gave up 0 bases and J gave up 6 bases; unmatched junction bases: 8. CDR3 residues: CASSYSGRGNGNEQFF. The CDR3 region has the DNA TGTGCCAGCAGTTACTCGGGGCGGGGGAATGGCAATGAGCAGTTCTTC.

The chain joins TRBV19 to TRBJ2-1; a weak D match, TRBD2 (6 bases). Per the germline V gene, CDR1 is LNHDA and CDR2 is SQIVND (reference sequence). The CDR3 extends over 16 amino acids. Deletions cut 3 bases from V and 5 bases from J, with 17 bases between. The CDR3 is CASSISPGSNHNEQFF. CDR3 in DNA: TGTGCCAGTAGTATTTCTCCCGGGAGTAATCACAATGAGCAGTTCTTC.

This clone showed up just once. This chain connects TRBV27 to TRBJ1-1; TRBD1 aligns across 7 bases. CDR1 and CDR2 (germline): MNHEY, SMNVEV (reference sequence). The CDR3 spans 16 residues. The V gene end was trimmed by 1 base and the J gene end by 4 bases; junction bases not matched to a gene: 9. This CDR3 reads CASSLYGAQGGTEAFF. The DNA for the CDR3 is TGTGCCAGCAGTTTATACGGGGCCCAGGGGGGCACTGAAGCTTTCTTT.

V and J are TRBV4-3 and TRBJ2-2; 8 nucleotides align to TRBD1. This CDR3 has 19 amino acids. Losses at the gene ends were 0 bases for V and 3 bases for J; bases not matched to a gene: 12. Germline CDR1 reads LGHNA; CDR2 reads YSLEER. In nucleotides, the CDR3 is TGCGCCAGCAGCCAAGATCTAGTGCGGCAGGGGGCGGACACCGGGGAGCTGTTTTTT. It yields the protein CASSQDLVRQGADTGELFF.

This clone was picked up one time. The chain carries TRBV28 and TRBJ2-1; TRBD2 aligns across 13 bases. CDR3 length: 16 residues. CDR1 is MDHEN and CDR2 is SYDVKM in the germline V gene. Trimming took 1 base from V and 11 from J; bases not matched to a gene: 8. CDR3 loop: CASSLSLAGGPGKQFF. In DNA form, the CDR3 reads TGTGCCAGCAGTTTATCACTAGCGGGAGGGCCTGGTAAGCAGTTCTTC.

For the CDR3, the DNA is TGTGCCAGTAGTATCGGACAGGGGGGCAATCAGCCCCAGCATTTT. Amino acid sequence: CASSIGQGGNQPQHF. The J gene is TRBJ1-5, the V gene TRBV19; 10 bases fit TRBD1. Germline trimming cut 3 bases from V and 2 bases from J; bases unmatched to any gene: 1. The CDR3 has 15 residues. Per germline, CDR1 LNHDA and CDR2 SQIVND (reference sequence).

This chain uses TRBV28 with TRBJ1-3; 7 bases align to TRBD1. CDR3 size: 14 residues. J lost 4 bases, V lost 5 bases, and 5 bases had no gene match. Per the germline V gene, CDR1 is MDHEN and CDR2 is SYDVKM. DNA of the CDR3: TGTGCCAGCAGTCTTGACAGGGTCGGAAACACCATATATTTT. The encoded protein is CASSLDRVGNTIYF.

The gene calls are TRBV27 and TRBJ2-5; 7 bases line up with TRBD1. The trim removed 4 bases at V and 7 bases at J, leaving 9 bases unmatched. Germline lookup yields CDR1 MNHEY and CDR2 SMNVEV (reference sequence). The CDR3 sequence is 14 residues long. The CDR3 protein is CASSSTGQPGTQYF. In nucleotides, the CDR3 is TGTGCCAGCAGTTCGACAGGGCAACCGGGGACCCAGTACTTC.

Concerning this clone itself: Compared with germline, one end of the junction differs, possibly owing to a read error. In DNA form, the CDR3 reads TGCGCCAGCAGTCCGACAGGGTACTCCTATGAGCAGTACTTC. It codes for CASSPTGYSYEQYF. This chain joins TRBV10-2 and TRBJ2-7, with 7 bases matching TRBD1. CDR1 and CDR2 from the germline V gene are WSHSY and SAAADI. This CDR3 comprises 14 residues.

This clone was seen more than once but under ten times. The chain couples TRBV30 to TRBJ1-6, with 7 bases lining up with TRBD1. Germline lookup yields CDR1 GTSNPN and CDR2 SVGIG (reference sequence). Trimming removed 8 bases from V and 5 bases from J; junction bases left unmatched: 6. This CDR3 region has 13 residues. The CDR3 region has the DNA TGTGCCCTGTCGGGACAGCATAATTCACCCCTCCACTTT. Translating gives CALSGQHNSPLHF. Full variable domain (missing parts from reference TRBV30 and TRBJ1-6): SQTIHQWPATLVQPVGSPLSLECTVEGTSNPNLYWYRQAAGRGLQLLFYSVGIGQISSEVPQNLSASRPQDRQFILSSKKLLLSDSGFYLCALSGQHNSPLHFGNGTRLTVT.

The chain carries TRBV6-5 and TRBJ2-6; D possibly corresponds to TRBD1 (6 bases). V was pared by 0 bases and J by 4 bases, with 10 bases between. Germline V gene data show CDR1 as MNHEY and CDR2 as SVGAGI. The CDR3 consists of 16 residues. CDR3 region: CASSYSSGAGANVLTF. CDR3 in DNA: TGTGCCAGCAGTTACTCGTCAGGGGCGGGGGCCAACGTCCTGACTTTC.

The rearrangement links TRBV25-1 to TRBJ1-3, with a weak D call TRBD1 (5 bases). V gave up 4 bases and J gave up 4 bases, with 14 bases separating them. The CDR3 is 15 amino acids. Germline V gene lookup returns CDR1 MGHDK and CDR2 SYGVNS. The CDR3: CASSVPARGGNTIYF. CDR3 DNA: TGTGCCAGCAGTGTCCCCGCCCGGGGGGGAAACACCATATATTTT.

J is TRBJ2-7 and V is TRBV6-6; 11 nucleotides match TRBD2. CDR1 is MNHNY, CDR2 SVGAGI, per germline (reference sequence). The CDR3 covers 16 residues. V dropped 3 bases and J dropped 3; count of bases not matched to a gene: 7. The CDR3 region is CASSYSGRAVSYEQYF. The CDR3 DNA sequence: TGTGCCAGCAGTTATAGCGGGAGGGCCGTTAGCTACGAGCAGTACTTC.

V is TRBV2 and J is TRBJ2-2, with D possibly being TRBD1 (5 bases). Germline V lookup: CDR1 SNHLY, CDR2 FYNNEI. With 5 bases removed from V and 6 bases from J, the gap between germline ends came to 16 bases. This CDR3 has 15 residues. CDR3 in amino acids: CASSTVRGSSGELFF. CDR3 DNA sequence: TGTGCCAGCAGTACCGTAAGGGGATCCTCCGGGGAGCTGTTTTTT.